This T cell receptor (beta chain) is drawn from a study of CD8 T cells in ankylosing spondylitis. Trimming removed 2 bases from V and 15 bases from J, with 17 bases in between. Germline V gene data show CDR1 as LNHNV and CDR2 as YYDKDF (reference sequence). This CDR3 comprises 13 residues. TCRdb recomputed calls from the 5' RACE reads with MiXCR, one row per CDR3 protein. The sample carries 750,000 to 850,000 distinct CDR3 sequences, roughly 10% recorded once. This clonotype was seen a few times. Its target is not known. Whole-study findings and limits: A TCR beta motif of several highly homologous variants appeared characteristic of ankylosing spondylitis blood.

The chain carries TRBV15 and TRBJ2-1; D might be TRBD1 (6 bases). This sequence was found in a male donor with ankylosing spondylitis. Specimen: blood, either unsorted or a sorted T cell fraction (not recorded which). CDR3 in amino acids: CATSRNGETGAFF. In nucleotides, the CDR3 is TGTGCCACCAGCAGAAATGGAGAGACAGGAGCGTTCTTC. Together with reference TRBV15 and TRBJ2-1, the CDR3 gives the full variable domain: DAMVIQNPRYQVTQFGKPVTLSCSQTLNHNVMYWYQQKSSQAPKLLFHYYDKDFNNEADTPDNFQSRRPNTSFCFLDIRSPGLGDTAMYLCATSRNGETGAFFGPGTRLTVL.